Following are 15 T cell receptor beta chains from one sample sequenced in a study of T cell responses to AZD1222 COVID-19 vaccine. Produced via immunoSEQ multiplex PCR; TCRdb's table is partial and in-frame only. The sample lists roughly 100,000 clones; roughly 87% were seen once. The starting material was peripheral blood, obtained on day 0 of AZD1222 vaccination. These receptors were collected from an adult in good health.

The chain is built from TRBV5-4 and TRBJ2-2; TRBD1 matches 8 bases. The CDR3 totals 16 residues. Germline V gene lookup returns CDR1 SGHNT and CDR2 YYREEE (reference sequence). J was trimmed by 1 base and V by 4 bases; bases with no gene match: 6. CDR3 nucleotides: TGTGCCAGCAGCCACAAACAGGGGGAGAACACCGGGGAGCTGTTTTTT. Translating it yields CASSHKQGENTGELFF. The complete variable domain, with remaining parts taken from reference TRBV5-4 and TRBJ2-2, reads ETGVTQSPTHLIKTRGQQVTLRCSSQSGHNTVSWYQQALGQGPQFIFQYYREEENGRGNFPPRFSGLQFPNYSSELNVNALELDDSALYLCASSHKQGENTGELFFGEGSRLTVL.

This clone was observed a single time. The chain has TRBV5-5 and TRBJ2-1; 7 bases map to TRBD2. V shed 4 bases, J shed 2 bases, and the junction held 9 bases outside the gene matches. Germline loops: CDR1 SGHKS, CDR2 YYEKEE (reference sequence). This CDR3 comprises 16 residues. CDR3 protein: CASSGAGLTTYNEQFF. Written as DNA, the CDR3 is TGTGCCAGCAGCGGAGCGGGACTGACAACCTACAATGAGCAGTTCTTC.

V gene TRBV7-6 combines with J gene TRBJ2-7; D perhaps matches TRBD2 (5 bases). Looked up from germline, CDR1 is SGHVS and CDR2 is FNYEAQ. The germline V and J ends were trimmed by 5 bases and 1 base, with 15 bases remaining between them. The CDR3 covers 15 residues. CDR3 nucleotide sequence: TGTGCCAGCAGCCAAGAAGCGGCTGCTTCCTACGAGCAGTACTTC. Translated: CASSQEAAASYEQYF. Together with reference TRBV7-6 and TRBJ2-7, the CDR3 gives the full variable domain: GAGVSQSPRYKVTKRGQDVALRCDPISGHVSLYWYRQALGQGPEFLTYFNYEAQQDKSGLPNDRFSAERPEGSISTLTIQRTEQRDSAMYRCASSQEAAASYEQYFGPGTRLTVT.

This clone was counted a few times. CDR3: CASSQNSGNTIYF. CDR3 sequence (DNA): TGTGCCAGCAGCCAAAACTCTGGAAACACCATATATTTT. V usage is TRBV7-9 and J usage is TRBJ1-3, with D hard to call. Germline V gene sequence: CDR1 SEHNR, CDR2 FQNEAQ (reference sequence). This CDR3 is 13 amino acids long. Trimming removed 5 bases at V and 0 bases at J, with 5 bases between.

This rearrangement joins TRBV18 to TRBJ2-7, with D hard to call. The ends were cut back, 3 bases at V and 3 bases at J, with 9 bases in the middle. This CDR3 has 13 residues. Germline-derived CDR1 and CDR2 are KGHSH and LQKENI. The CDR3 region has the DNA TGTGCCAGCTCACCGACCGTAGACTACGAGCAGTACTTC. The encoded protein is CASSPTVDYEQYF.

The J gene is TRBJ1-1, the V gene TRBV2; D perhaps matches TRBD1 (5 bases). CDR1 and CDR2 from the germline V gene are SNHLY and FYNNEI. This CDR3 spans 13 amino acids. V was clipped by 6 bases and J by 1 base, with 9 bases between them. The CDR3: CASSLTGNTEAFF. The CDR3 nucleotides read TGTGCCAGCAGCTTAACAGGGAACACTGAAGCTTTCTTT.

The chain carries TRBV27 and TRBJ1-1, with D unresolved. The CDR3 runs 11 residues. V shed 10 bases and J shed 1 base, with 7 bases lying between them. Germline V CDR1 and CDR2: MNHEY, SMNVEV (reference sequence). In DNA, the CDR3 is TGTGCCAACCCAGGGAACACTGAAGCTTTCTTT. It encodes CANPGNTEAFF.

The chain has TRBV2 and TRBJ1-1; D is uncertain. The CDR3 spans 12 residues. The V gene lost 4 bases and the J gene lost 3 bases, with 6 bases spanning the gap. Germline V CDR1 and CDR2: SNHLY, FYNNEI. The CDR3: CASSGDHTEAFF. In DNA, the CDR3 is TGTGCCAGCAGTGGGGATCACACTGAAGCTTTCTTT.

The rearrangement uses TRBV29-1 and TRBJ1-2, with 7 bases matching TRBD1. This CDR3 is 13 amino acids long. CDR1 SQVTM and CDR2 ANQGSEA come from the germline V gene. With V trimmed by 7 bases and J by 3 bases, 8 bases remained unmatched. In DNA, the CDR3 is TGCAGCGACAGACAGGGAATGGACTATGGCTACACCTTC. Residues: CSDRQGMDYGYTF.

This chain joins TRBV5-1 and TRBJ1-1; 8 positions agree with TRBD1. J lost 2 bases, V lost 4 bases, and 7 bases had no gene match. Germline CDR1 reads SGHRS; CDR2 reads YFSETQ. This CDR3 has 15 residues. In nucleotides, the CDR3 is TGCGCCAGCAGCCCCCAGGGGGCCGGAAACACTGAAGCTTTCTTT. This translates into CASSPQGAGNTEAFF.

This sequence joins TRBV18 and TRBJ2-7, with D possibly TRBD1 on 5 matching bases. Germline V gene sequence: CDR1 KGHSH, CDR2 LQKENI. The CDR3 loop spans 15 amino acids. V was pared by 1 base and J by 6 bases, with 16 bases between. The CDR3 nucleotides read TGTGCCAGCTCACCACAGGGGTCGGCTTTCAGCGAGCAGTACTTC. As protein: CASSPQGSAFSEQYF.

The CDR3 loop is CASSLAGLYEQYF. The CDR3, as DNA: TGTGCCAGCAGCTTAGCAGGGCTCTACGAGCAGTACTTC. The chain is built from TRBV7-8 and TRBJ2-7; no definite D call. V was clipped by 0 bases and J by 3 bases, with 6 bases between them. Per germline, CDR1 SGHVS and CDR2 FQNEAQ. The CDR3 totals 13 residues.

The chain employs TRBV5-1 and TRBJ1-4; 9 bases line up with TRBD1. V was pared by 3 bases and J by 8 bases, with 5 bases of the junction left unmatched. Per germline, CDR1 SGHRS and CDR2 YFSETQ. This CDR3 has 14 residues. CDR3 sequence: CASSWDRDREKLFF. In DNA, the CDR3 is TGCGCCAGCAGCTGGGACAGGGACCGGGAAAAACTGTTTTTT.

This chain joins TRBV7-9 and TRBJ2-2, with 8 bases lining up with TRBD2. Germline V gene data show CDR1 as SEHNR and CDR2 as FQNEAQ (reference sequence). There are 16 residues in the CDR3. V trimming: 3 bases; J trimming: 1 base; junction bases outside the gene matches: 4. This chain's CDR3 is CASSFPAGGNTGELFF. The CDR3 nucleotides read TGTGCCAGCAGCTTTCCGGCGGGGGGGAACACCGGGGAGCTGTTTTTT. The variable domain in full, completed from reference TRBV7-9 and TRBJ2-2, reads DTGVSQNPRHKITKRGQNVTFRCDPISEHNRLYWYRQTLGQGPEFLTYFQNEAQLEKSRLLSDRFSAERPKGSFSTLEIQRTEQGDSAMYLCASSFPAGGNTGELFFGEGSRLTVL.

The V gene is TRBV5-1, the J gene TRBJ2-6; D not resolved. The V gene lost 4 bases and the J gene lost 0 bases, with 8 bases spanning the gap. The CDR3 consists of 15 residues. Germline CDR1 and CDR2: SGHRS and YFSETQ. The CDR3 DNA follows: TGCGCCAGCAGCGTACAGTCCTCTGGGGCCAACGTCCTGACTTTC. Its protein product is CASSVQSSGANVLTF.